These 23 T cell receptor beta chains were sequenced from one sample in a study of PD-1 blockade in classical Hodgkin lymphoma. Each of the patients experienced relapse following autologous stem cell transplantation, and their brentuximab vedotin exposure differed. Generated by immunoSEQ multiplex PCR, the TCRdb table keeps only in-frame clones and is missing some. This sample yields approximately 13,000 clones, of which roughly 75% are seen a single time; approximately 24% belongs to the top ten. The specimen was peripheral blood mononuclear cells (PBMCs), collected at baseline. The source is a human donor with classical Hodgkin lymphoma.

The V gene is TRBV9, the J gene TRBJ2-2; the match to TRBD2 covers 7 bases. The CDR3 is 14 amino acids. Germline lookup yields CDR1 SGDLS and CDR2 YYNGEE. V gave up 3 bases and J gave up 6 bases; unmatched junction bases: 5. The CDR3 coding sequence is TGTGCCAGCAGCGCTGGACTAGTCCCCGGGGAGCTGTTTTTT. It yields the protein CASSAGLVPGELFF.

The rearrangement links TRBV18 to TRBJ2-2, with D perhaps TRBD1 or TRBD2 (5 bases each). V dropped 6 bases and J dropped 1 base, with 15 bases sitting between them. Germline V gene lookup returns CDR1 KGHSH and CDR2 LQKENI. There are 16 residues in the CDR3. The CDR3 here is CASSPGTPLNTGELFF. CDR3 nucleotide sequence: TGTGCCAGCTCCCCAGGGACGCCGCTGAACACCGGGGAGCTGTTTTTT. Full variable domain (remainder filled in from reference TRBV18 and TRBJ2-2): NAGVMQNPRHLVRRRGQEARLRCSPMKGHSHVYWYRQLPEEGLKFMVYLQKENIIDESGMPKERFSAEFPKEGPSILRIQQVVRGDSAAYFCASSPGTPLNTGELFFGEGSRLTVL.

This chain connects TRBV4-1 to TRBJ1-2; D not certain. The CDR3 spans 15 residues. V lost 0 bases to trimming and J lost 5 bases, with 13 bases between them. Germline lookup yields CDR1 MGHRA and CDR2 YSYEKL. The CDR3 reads CASSQEEGVEYGYTF. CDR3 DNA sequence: TGCGCCAGCAGCCAAGAGGAGGGAGTGGAGTATGGCTACACCTTC.

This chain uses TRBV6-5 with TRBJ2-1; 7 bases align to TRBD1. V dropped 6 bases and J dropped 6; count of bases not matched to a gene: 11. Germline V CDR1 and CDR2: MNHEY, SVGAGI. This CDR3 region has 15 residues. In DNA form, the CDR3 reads TGTGCCAGCAGACGCGACAGGGTTATAGCCAATGAGCAGTTCTTC. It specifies CASRRDRVIANEQFF.

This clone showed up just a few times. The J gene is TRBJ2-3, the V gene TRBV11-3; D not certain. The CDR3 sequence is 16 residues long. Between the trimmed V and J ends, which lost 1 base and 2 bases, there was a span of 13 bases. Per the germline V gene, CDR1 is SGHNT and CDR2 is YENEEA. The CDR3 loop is CASSLGLAADTDTQYF. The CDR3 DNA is TGTGCCAGCAGCTTAGGTCTTGCGGCCGACACAGATACGCAGTATTTT.

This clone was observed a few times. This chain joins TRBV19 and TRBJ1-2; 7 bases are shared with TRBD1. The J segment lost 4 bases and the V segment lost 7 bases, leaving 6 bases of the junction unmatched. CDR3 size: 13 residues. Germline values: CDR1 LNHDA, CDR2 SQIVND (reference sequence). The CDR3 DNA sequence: TGTGCCAGTATCGGACAGGCGATCTATGGCTACACCTTC. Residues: CASIGQAIYGYTF.

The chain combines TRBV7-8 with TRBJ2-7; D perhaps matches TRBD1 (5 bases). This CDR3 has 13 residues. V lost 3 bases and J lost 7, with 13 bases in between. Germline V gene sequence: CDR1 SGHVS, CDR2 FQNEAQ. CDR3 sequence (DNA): TGTGCCAGCAGCTTGGGCAGGGTAAGGGAGCAGTACTTC. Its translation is CASSLGRVREQYF.

The CDR3 reads CASSLLFPVSSGANVLTF. DNA of the CDR3: TGCGCCAGCAGCTTGTTATTCCCGGTGAGCTCTGGGGCCAACGTCCTGACTTTC. This chain uses TRBV5-1 with TRBJ2-6; no clear D. V lost 1 base, J lost 0 bases, and 14 bases lay in between. Looked up from germline, CDR1 is SGHRS and CDR2 is YFSETQ. The CDR3 consists of 18 residues.

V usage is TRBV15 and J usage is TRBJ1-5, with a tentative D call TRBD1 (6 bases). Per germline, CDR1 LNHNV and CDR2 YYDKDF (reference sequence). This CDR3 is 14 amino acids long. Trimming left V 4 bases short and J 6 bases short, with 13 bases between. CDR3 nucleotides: TGTGCCACCAGCAATGGGGGGCAAGGTCAGCCCCAGCATTTT. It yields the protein CATSNGGQGQPQHF.

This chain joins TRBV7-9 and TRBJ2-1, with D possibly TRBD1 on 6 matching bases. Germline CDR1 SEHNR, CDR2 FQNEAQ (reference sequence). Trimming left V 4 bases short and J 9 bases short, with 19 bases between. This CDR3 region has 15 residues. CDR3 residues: CASSSDSGWKGEQFF. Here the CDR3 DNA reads TGTGCCAGCAGCTCGGACAGCGGTTGGAAGGGTGAGCAGTTCTTC.

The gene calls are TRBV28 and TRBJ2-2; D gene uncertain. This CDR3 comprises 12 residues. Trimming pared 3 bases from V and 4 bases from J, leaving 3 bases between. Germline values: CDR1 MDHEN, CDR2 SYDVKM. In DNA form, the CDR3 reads TGTGCCAGCAGTTTCCCCACCGGGGAGCTGTTTTTT. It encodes CASSFPTGELFF. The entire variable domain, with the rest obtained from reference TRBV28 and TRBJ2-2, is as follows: DVKVTQSSRYLVKRTGEKVFLECVQDMDHENMFWYRQDPGLGLRLIYFSYDVKMKEKGDIPEGYSVSREKKERFSLILESASTNQTSMYLCASSFPTGELFFGEGSRLTVL.

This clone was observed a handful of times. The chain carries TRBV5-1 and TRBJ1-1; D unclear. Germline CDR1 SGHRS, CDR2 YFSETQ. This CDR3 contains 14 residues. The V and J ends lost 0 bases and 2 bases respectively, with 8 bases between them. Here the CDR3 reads CASSLGSLNTEAFF. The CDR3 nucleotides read TGCGCCAGCAGCTTGGGGTCTTTAAACACTGAAGCTTTCTTT.

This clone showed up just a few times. The CDR3 here is CASSPSGQPSTDTQYF. The DNA for the CDR3 is TGTGCCAGCAGTCCCTCGGGACAACCGAGCACAGATACGCAGTATTTT. J is TRBJ2-3 and V is TRBV27, with D perhaps matching TRBD1 (6 bases). V lost 5 bases to trimming and J lost 0 bases, with 15 bases between them. Germline V gene data show CDR1 as MNHEY and CDR2 as SMNVEV (reference sequence). The CDR3 contains 16 residues.

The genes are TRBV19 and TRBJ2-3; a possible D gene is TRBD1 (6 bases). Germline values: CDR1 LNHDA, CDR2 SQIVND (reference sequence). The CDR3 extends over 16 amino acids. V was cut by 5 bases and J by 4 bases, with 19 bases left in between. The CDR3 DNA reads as TGTGCCAGTAGTCTACAGGGTTCGGCTGGGTCAGATACGCAGTATTTT. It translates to CASSLQGSAGSDTQYF.

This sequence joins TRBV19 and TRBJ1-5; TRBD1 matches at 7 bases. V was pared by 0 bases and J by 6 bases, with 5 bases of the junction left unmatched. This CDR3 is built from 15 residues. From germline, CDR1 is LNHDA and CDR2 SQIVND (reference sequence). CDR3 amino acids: CASSIDWDRLQPQHF. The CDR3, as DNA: TGTGCCAGTAGTATAGACTGGGACAGACTTCAGCCCCAGCATTTT.

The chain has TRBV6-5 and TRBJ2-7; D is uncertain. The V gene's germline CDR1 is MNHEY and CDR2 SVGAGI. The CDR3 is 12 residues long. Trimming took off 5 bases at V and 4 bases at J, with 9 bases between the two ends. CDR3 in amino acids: CASSPTAYEQYF. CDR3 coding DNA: TGTGCCAGCAGTCCTACAGCTTACGAGCAGTACTTC.

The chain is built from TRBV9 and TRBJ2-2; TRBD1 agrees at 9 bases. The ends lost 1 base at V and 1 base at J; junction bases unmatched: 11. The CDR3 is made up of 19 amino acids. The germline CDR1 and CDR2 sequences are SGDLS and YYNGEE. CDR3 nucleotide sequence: TGTGCCAGCAGCGTACCCAATAAGCGGGACAGGGAGAACACCGGGGAGCTGTTTTTT. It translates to CASSVPNKRDRENTGELFF. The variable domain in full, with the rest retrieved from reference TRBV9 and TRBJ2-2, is DSGVTQTPKHLITATGQRVTLRCSPRSGDLSVYWYQQSLDQGLQFLIQYYNGEERAKGNILERFSAQQFPDLHSELNLSSLELGDSALYFCASSVPNKRDRENTGELFFGEGSRLTVL.

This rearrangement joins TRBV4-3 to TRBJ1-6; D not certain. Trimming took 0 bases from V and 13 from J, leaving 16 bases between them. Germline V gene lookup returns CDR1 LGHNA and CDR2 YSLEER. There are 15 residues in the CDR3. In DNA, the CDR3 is TGCGCCAGCAGCCAAGATCTGGCAGCCTCGCGGCCCCTCCACTTT. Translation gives CASSQDLAASRPLHF.

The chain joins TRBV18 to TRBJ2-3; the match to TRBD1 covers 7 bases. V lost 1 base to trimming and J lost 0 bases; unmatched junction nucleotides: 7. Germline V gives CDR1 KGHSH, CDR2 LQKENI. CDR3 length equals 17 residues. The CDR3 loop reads CASSPLGTAVSTDTQYF. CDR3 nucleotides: TGTGCCAGCTCACCACTCGGGACAGCGGTAAGCACAGATACGCAGTATTTT.

The CDR3 bases are TGTGCCACCAGCAGAGTCCGGGGGAACGGAAACACCATATATTTT. It translates to CATSRVRGNGNTIYF. The J gene is TRBJ1-3, the V gene TRBV15, with D tentatively TRBD1 (5 bases). The V gene lost 1 base and the J gene lost 4 bases, with 11 bases spanning the gap. CDR1 and CDR2 from the germline V gene are LNHNV and YYDKDF (reference sequence). This CDR3 is built from 15 residues.

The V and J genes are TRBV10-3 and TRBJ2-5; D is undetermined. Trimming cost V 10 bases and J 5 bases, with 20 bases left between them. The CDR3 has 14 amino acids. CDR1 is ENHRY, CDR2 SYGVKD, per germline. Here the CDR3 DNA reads TGTGCCACTCAGTACAGTTCCCTTGGGGAGACCCAGTACTTC. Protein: CATQYSSLGETQYF.

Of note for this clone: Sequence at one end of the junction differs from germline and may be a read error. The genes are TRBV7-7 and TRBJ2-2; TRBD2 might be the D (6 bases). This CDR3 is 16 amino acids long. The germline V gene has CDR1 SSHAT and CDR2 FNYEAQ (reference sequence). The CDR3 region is CASSLAAAANTGELFF. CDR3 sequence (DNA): TGTGCTAGCAGCTTAGCGGCGGCGGCGAACACCGGGGAGCTGTTTTTT.

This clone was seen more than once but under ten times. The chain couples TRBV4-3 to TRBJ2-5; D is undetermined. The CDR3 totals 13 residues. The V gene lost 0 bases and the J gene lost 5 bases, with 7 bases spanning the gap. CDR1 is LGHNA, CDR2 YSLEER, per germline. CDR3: CASSQDRVETQYF. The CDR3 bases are TGCGCCAGCAGCCAAGATCGGGTGGAGACCCAGTACTTC.